The 14 T cell receptor beta chains listed next were all sequenced from one sample in a study of glioma-infiltrating T cells after dendritic cell vaccination. Sequencing was performed with immunoSEQ multiplex PCR; in TCRdb, only in-frame clones are kept and a portion is missing. This table holds roughly 100,000 clones, over 80% found once. Time point indicated: after dendritic cell vaccination, including at tumor progression/relapse. Sequencing used blood, obtained after dendritic cell vaccination. The receptors shown here come from a human donor with glioblastoma.

The chain employs TRBV6-4 and TRBJ2-3, with TRBD2 identical over 9 bases. CDR1 MRHNA and CDR2 SNTAGT come from the germline V gene. The CDR3 covers 15 residues. The junction had 6 bases not matched to a gene; V was cut back by 2 bases and J by 6 bases. For the CDR3, the DNA is TGTGCCAGCAGTGACGGTGCGGGGGGGCCGGATACGCAGTATTTT. Amino acid sequence: CASSDGAGGPDTQYF.

This clone was counted a single time. The chain is built from TRBV5-1 and TRBJ1-4; 12 bases fit TRBD1. CDR3 length equals 16 residues. CDR1 and CDR2 (germline): SGHRS, YFSETQ. With V trimmed by 4 bases and J by 6 bases, 7 bases remained unmatched. The CDR3: CASSKGQGAGDEKLFF. The CDR3 bases are TGCGCCAGCAGCAAGGGACAGGGGGCCGGCGATGAAAAACTGTTTTTT.

CDR3 amino acids: CARQGAYEAFF. The CDR3 coding sequence is TGTGCCAGACAGGGGGCATATGAAGCTTTCTTT. The J gene is TRBJ1-1, the V gene TRBV2, with 9 bases fitting TRBD1. The CDR3 totals 11 residues. The ends lost 9 bases at V and 7 bases at J; junction bases unmatched: 3. Germline CDR1 reads SNHLY; CDR2 reads FYNNEI.

Only a few counts were recorded for this clone. The chain combines TRBV18 with TRBJ1-2, with TRBD1 matching over 8 bases. The length of the CDR3 is 14 residues. V dropped 3 bases and J dropped 5; count of bases not matched to a gene: 5. CDR1 KGHSH and CDR2 LQKENI come from the germline V gene. The CDR3, as DNA: TGTGCCAGCTCACCGGGACAGGAGTATTATGGCTACACCTTC. Its translation is CASSPGQEYYGYTF. Using reference TRBV18 and TRBJ1-2 for the parts outside the CDR3, the full variable domain is NAGVMQNPRHLVRRRGQEARLRCSPMKGHSHVYWYRQLPEEGLKFMVYLQKENIIDESGMPKERFSAEFPKEGPSILRIQQVVRGDSAAYFCASSPGQEYYGYTFGSGTRLTVV.

The V gene is TRBV5-8, the J gene TRBJ2-6, with unresolved D. Trimming pared 1 base from V and 3 bases from J, leaving 11 bases between. Per germline, CDR1 SGHTS and CDR2 YDEGEE. The CDR3 covers 16 residues. The CDR3 nucleotides read TGTGCCAGCAGCTTGTATCAGAACCTTGGGGCCAACGTCCTGACTTTC. It is translated as CASSLYQNLGANVLTF.

The gene calls are TRBV7-8 and TRBJ2-7, with a possible D match to TRBD2 (5 bases). Germline V CDR1 and CDR2: SGHVS, FQNEAQ. This CDR3 comprises 16 residues. Trimming shortened V by 1 base and J by 4 bases, and 17 bases separated the two germline ends. In DNA form, the CDR3 reads TGTGCCAGCAGCTTAGGCCGGACCGAGGGAGTGTACGAGCAGTACTTC. This encodes CASSLGRTEGVYEQYF.

V and J are TRBV4-2 and TRBJ1-1; D possibly corresponds to TRBD1 (6 bases). Trimming pared 0 bases from V and 10 bases from J, leaving 12 bases between. Germline assignment: CDR1 LGHNA and CDR2 YNFKEQ. This CDR3 has 13 residues. The CDR3 DNA is TGTGCCAGCAGCCAAGATGTTGGGGGCCTAGCTTTCTTT. This translates into CASSQDVGGLAFF.

The chain joins TRBV2 to TRBJ2-7; 9 bases fit TRBD1. Unmatched junction bases numbered 5, after V lost 5 bases and J lost 6 bases. The CDR3 covers 13 residues. From germline, CDR1 is SNHLY and CDR2 FYNNEI. CDR3 sequence (DNA): TGTGCCAGCAGTACGGACAGGGGATCCGAGCAGTACTTC. It is translated as CASSTDRGSEQYF.

The chain joins TRBV10-3 to TRBJ1-1, with 7 bases matching TRBD1. This CDR3 region has 13 residues. CDR1 and CDR2 (germline): ENHRY, SYGVKD. With 11 bases clipped from V and 0 bases from J, the junction kept 6 bases outside the gene matches. For the CDR3, the DNA is TGTGCCGCCCGGGACAGTATGAACACTGAAGCTTTCTTT. It codes for CAARDSMNTEAFF.

J is TRBJ2-7 and V is TRBV5-1, with 10 bases identical to TRBD1. The V and J ends lost 4 bases and 6 bases, in that order; junction bases with no gene match: 4. Germline V gene lookup returns CDR1 SGHRS and CDR2 YFSETQ. This CDR3 has 13 amino acids. The CDR3 loop reads CASSQRTGGEQYF. The CDR3 DNA sequence: TGCGCCAGCAGCCAAAGGACAGGGGGCGAGCAGTACTTC. The complete variable domain, with remaining parts taken from reference TRBV5-1 and TRBJ2-7, reads KAGVTQTPRYLIKTRGQQVTLSCSPISGHRSVSWYQQTPGQGLQFLFEYFSETQRNKGNFPGRFSGRQFSNSRSEMNVSTLELGDSALYLCASSQRTGGEQYFGPGTRLTVT.

The chain is built from TRBV15 and TRBJ1-4, with 7 bases that match TRBD1. This CDR3 comprises 14 residues. Germline lookup yields CDR1 LNHNV and CDR2 YYDKDF (reference sequence). Trimming at V came to 1 base and at J to 6 bases, leaving 2 bases not matched to a gene. The CDR3 bases are TGTGCCACCAGCAGAGGAGGGACAGATGAAAAACTGTTTTTT. Its protein product is CATSRGGTDEKLFF. The variable domain in full, completed from reference TRBV15 and TRBJ1-4, reads DAMVIQNPRYQVTQFGKPVTLSCSQTLNHNVMYWYQQKSSQAPKLLFHYYDKDFNNEADTPDNFQSRRPNTSFCFLDIRSPGLGDTAMYLCATSRGGTDEKLFFGSGTQLSVL.

This chain joins TRBV2 and TRBJ1-1; D perhaps matches TRBD1 (6 bases). V was shortened by 6 bases and J by 0 bases, with 11 bases between the two germline ends. The CDR3 covers 14 residues. Per the germline V gene, CDR1 is SNHLY and CDR2 is FYNNEI. The CDR3 DNA follows: TGTGCCAGCAGCGTTGACAGGCTGAACACTGAAGCTTTCTTT. Protein: CASSVDRLNTEAFF.

This clone was detected only a few times. J is TRBJ2-7 and V is TRBV5-6; no clear D. CDR3 length: 14 residues. Trimming took 1 base from V and 0 from J, leaving 8 bases between them. The germline gives CDR1 SGHDT, CDR2 YYEEEE. This CDR3 reads CASSLMRPSYEQYF. The CDR3 nucleotides are TGTGCCAGCAGCTTGATGCGTCCCTCCTACGAGCAGTACTTC. Variable domain in full (rest from reference TRBV5-6 and TRBJ2-7): DAGVTQSPTHLIKTRGQQVTLRCSPKSGHDTVSWYQQALGQGPQFIFQYYEEEERQRGNFPDRFSGHQFPNYSSELNVNALLLGDSALYLCASSLMRPSYEQYFGPGTRLTVT.

The CDR3 loop is CASRDRGFDGYTF. CDR3 DNA: TGTGCCAGCAGGGACAGGGGTTTTGATGGCTACACCTTC. The genes are TRBV27 and TRBJ1-2, with 9 nucleotides matching TRBD1. This CDR3 spans 13 amino acids. CDR1 and CDR2 (germline): MNHEY, SMNVEV (reference sequence). J gave up 6 bases and V 6 bases, and 5 bases lay outside the gene matches.